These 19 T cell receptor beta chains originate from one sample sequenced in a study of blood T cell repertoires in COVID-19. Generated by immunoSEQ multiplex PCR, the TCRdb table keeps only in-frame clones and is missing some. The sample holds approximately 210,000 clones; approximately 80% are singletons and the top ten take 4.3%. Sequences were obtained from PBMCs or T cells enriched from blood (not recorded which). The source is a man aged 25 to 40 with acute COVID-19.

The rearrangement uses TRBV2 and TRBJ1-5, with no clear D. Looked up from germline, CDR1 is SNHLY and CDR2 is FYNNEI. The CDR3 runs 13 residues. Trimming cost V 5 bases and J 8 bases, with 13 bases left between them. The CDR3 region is CASSLEVDEPQHF. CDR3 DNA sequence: TGTGCCAGCAGTCTGGAGGTGGATGAGCCCCAGCATTTT.

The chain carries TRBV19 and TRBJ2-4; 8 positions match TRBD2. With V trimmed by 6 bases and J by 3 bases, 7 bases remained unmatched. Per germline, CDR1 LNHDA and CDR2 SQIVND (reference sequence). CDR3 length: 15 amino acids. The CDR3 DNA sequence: TGTGCCAGTAGCCCGGGGGGGCAGGGCAAAAACATTCAGTACTTC. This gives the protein CASSPGGQGKNIQYF.

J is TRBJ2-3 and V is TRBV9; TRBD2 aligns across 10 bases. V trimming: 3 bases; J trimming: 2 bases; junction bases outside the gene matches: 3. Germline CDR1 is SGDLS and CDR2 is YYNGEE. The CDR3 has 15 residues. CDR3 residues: CASSAGLAATDTQYF. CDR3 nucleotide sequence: TGTGCCAGCAGCGCAGGACTAGCGGCCACAGATACGCAGTATTTT.

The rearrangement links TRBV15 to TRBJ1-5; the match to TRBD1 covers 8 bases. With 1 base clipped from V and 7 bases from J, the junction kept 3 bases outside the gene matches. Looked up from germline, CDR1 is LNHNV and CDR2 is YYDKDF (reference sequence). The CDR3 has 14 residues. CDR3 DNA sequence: TGTGCCACCAGCAGAGCAGGGGGCAGGCAGCCCCAGCATTTT. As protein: CATSRAGGRQPQHF.

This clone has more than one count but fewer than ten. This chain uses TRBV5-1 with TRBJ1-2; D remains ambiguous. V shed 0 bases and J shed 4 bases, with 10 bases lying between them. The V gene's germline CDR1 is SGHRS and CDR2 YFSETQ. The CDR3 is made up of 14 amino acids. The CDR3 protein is CASSLDVAIYGYTF. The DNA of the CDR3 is TGCGCCAGCAGCTTGGATGTGGCCATCTATGGCTACACCTTC.

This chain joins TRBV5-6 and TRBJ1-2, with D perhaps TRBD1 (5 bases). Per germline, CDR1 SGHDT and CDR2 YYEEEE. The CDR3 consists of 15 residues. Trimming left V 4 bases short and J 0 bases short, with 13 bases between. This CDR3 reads CASSQRQLANYGYTF. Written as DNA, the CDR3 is TGTGCCAGCAGCCAACGACAGCTAGCTAACTATGGCTACACCTTC.

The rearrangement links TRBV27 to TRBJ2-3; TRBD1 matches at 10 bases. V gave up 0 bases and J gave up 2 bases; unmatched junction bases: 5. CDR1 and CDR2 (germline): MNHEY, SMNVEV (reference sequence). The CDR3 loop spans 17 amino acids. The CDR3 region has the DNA TGTGCCAGCAGTTTATCCTGGGGACAGGGGACCACAGATACGCAGTATTTT. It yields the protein CASSLSWGQGTTDTQYF.

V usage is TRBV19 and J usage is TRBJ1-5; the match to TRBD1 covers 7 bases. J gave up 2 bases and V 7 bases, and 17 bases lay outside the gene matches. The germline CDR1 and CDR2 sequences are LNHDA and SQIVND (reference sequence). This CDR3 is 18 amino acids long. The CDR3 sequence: CASTLNPTGTLGNQPQHF. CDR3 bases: TGTGCCAGTACTTTAAACCCGACAGGGACTTTGGGCAATCAGCCCCAGCATTTT.

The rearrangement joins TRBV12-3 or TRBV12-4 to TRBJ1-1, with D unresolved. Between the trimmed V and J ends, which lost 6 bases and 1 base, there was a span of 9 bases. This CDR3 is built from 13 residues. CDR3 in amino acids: CASSAAGNTEAFF. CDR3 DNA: TGTGCCAGCAGCGCCGCGGGGAACACTGAAGCTTTCTTT.

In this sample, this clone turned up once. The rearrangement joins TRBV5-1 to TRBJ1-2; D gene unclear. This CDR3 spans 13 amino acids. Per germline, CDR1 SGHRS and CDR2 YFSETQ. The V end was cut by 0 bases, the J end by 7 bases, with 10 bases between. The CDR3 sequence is CASSLGPTGGYTF. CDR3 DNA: TGCGCCAGCAGCTTGGGCCCGACGGGTGGCTACACCTTC. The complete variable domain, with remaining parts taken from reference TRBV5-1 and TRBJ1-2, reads KAGVTQTPRYLIKTRGQQVTLSCSPISGHRSVSWYQQTPGQGLQFLFEYFSETQRNKGNFPGRFSGRQFSNSRSEMNVSTLELGDSALYLCASSLGPTGGYTFGSGTRLTVV.

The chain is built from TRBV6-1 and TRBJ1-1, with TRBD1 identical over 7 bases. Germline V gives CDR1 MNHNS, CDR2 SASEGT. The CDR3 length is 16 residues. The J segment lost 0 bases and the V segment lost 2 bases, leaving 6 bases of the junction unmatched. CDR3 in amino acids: CASSERGPVLNTEAFF. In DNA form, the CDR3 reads TGTGCCAGCAGTGAAAGGGGGCCGGTCTTGAACACTGAAGCTTTCTTT.

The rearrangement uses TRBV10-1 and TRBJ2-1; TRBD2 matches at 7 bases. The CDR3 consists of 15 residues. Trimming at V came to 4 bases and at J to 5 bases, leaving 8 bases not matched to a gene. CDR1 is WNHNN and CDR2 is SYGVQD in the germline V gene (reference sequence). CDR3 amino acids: CASSAGTNGHNEQFF. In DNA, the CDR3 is TGCGCCAGCAGTGCCGGGACTAACGGACACAATGAGCAGTTCTTC.

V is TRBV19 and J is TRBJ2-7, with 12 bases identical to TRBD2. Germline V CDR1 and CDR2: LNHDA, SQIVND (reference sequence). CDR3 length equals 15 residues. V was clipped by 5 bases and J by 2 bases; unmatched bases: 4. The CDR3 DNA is TGTGCCAGTAGTTTTCCTAGCGGGGGGGCCTACGAGCAGTACTTC. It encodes CASSFPSGGAYEQYF.

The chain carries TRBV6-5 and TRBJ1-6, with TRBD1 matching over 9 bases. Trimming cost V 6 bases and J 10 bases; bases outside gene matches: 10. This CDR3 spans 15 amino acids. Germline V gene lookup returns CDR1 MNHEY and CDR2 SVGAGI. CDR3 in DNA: TGTGCCAGCAGAAAGGACAGGGGATTTGAATCACCCCTCCACTTT. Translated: CASRKDRGFESPLHF.

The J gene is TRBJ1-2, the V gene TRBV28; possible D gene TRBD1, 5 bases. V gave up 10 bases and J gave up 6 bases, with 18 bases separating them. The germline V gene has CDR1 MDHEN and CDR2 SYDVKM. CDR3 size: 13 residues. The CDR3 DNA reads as TGTGCCACCTCCCGTGGGGCAGACCATGGCTACACCTTC. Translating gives CATSRGADHGYTF.

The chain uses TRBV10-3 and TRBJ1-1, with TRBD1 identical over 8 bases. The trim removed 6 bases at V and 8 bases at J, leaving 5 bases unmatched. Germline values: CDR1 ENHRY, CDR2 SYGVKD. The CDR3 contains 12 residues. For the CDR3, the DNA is TGTGCCATCAGGGACAGGGAGGAGGAAGCTTTCTTT. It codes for CAIRDREEEAFF.

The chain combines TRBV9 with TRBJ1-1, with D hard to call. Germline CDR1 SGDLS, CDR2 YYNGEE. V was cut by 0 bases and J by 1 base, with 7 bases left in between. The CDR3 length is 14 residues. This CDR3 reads CASSVGWRNTEAFF. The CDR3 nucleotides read TGTGCCAGCAGCGTAGGTTGGAGGAACACTGAAGCTTTCTTT.

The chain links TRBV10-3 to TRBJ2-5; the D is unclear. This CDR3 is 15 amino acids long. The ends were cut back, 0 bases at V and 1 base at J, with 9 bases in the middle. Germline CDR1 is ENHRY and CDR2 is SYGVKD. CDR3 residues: CAISESAAGQETQYF. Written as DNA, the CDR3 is TGTGCCATCAGTGAGTCGGCCGCAGGCCAAGAGACCCAGTACTTC.

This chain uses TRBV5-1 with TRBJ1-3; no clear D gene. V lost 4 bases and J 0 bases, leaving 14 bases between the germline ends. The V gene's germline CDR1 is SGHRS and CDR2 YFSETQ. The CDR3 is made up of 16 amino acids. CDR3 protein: CASSQGGINSGNTIYF. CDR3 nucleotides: TGCGCCAGCAGCCAAGGCGGAATAAACTCTGGAAACACCATATATTTT.